This T cell receptor beta chain originates from a study of T cell changes during pregnancy in multiple sclerosis (dated by TCRdb to about 2019). The study in broad terms: The study looked at changes in the T cell repertoire across pregnancy in women with multiple sclerosis.

The CDR3, cysteine through phenylalanine, is 13 amino acids long. The entry retains the CDR3 DNA only, 39 bases that are in frame from base 1. The germline V gene (reference sequence) supplies CDR1 GTSNPN and CDR2 SVGIG. V gives up 4 bases and J gives up 7 bases, and the segment between their germline ends measures 13 bases. In regard to this clone: The target of this receptor is not known. No base quality information exists; no much larger clone differs at one position.

The library was produced with the immunoSEQ multiplex PCR assay. Here the immuneACCESS table is served through TCRdb, limited to in-frame sequences with V and J called. Missing clones are a known gap in these copies; in checked studies unresolved V genes cover under half, and the rest lacks a known reason. A total of tens of thousands of clones appear in this sample, around nine tenths of them only once. 0.55% to 0.6% of the sample goes to the ten largest clones. The sequence joins TRBV30 to TRBJ1-4; too little of a D gene remains to name it. The sample in question was CD4+ T cells from peripheral blood mononuclear cells, obtained in the first trimester of pregnancy. This TCR came from a female donor with multiple sclerosis, enrolled in a pregnancy study. Here is the DNA: TGTGCCTGGATGACCGAAAGGAGTGAAAAACTGTTTTTT. Translated, it reads CAWMTERSEKLFF.